One sample yielded the 27 T cell receptor beta chains listed below, sequenced in a study of T cell responses to AZD1222 COVID-19 vaccine. Assay used: immunoSEQ multiplex PCR; TCRdb lists only in-frame clones, some missing. This table holds around 99,000 clones, around 90% found once. Sample: peripheral blood, taken on day 0 of AZD1222 vaccination. The receptors stem from an adult in good health.

The chain employs TRBV19 and TRBJ1-1; TRBD1 agrees at 9 bases. Germline V CDR1 and CDR2: LNHDA, SQIVND (reference sequence). Trimming took 8 bases from V and 4 from J; bases not matched to a gene: 8. The CDR3 covers 14 residues. CDR3 sequence reads: CASFTTGGITEAFF. CDR3 DNA sequence: TGTGCCAGTTTCACGACAGGGGGGATCACTGAAGCTTTCTTT.

The chain carries TRBV5-1 and TRBJ1-3, with TRBD1 matching over 8 bases. Germline trimming cut 5 bases from V and 0 bases from J; bases unmatched to any gene: 4. Germline V gene lookup returns CDR1 SGHRS and CDR2 YFSETQ. This CDR3 is built from 15 residues. The DNA of the CDR3 is TGCGCCAGCAGTTCAGGGGGCACCTCTGGAAACACCATATATTTT. Its protein is CASSSGGTSGNTIYF.

The V and J genes are TRBV18 and TRBJ1-6, with no clear D. In germline, CDR1 is KGHSH, CDR2 LQKENI. The CDR3 extends over 15 amino acids. V was cut by 0 bases and J by 6 bases, with 9 bases left in between. This CDR3 reads CASSPPDVINSPLHF. Here the CDR3 DNA reads TGTGCCAGCTCACCACCGGATGTAATTAATTCACCCCTCCACTTT.

The chain links TRBV11-2 to TRBJ1-1; tentatively, D is TRBD1 (6 bases). The germline V gene encodes CDR1 SGHAT and CDR2 FQNNGV. The germline V and J ends were trimmed by 3 bases and 9 bases, with 14 bases remaining between them. The CDR3 is 13 amino acids. The chain's CDR3 is CASSLIQQGQAFF. CDR3 nucleotide sequence: TGTGCCAGCAGCTTGATTCAACAGGGACAAGCTTTCTTT.

This clone was seen a few times. The chain uses TRBV7-2 and TRBJ1-2, with no clear D. This CDR3 comprises 17 residues. V was pared by 1 base and J by 1 base, with 16 bases between. Germline V lookup: CDR1 SGHTA, CDR2 FQGNSA. The CDR3 sequence: CASSLVVQRYGNYGYTF. The CDR3 coding sequence is TGTGCCAGCAGCTTAGTGGTCCAGAGGTACGGTAACTATGGCTACACCTTC. Drawing the rest from reference TRBV7-2 and TRBJ1-2, the complete variable domain is GAGVSQSPSNKVTEKGKDVELRCDPISGHTALYWYRQSLGQGLEFLIYFQGNSAPDKSGLPSDRFSAERTGGSVSTLTIQRTQQEDSAVYLCASSLVVQRYGNYGYTFGSGTRLTVV.

This rearrangement joins TRBV7-8 to TRBJ2-7; D not resolved. The CDR3 is 12 residues long. In germline, CDR1 is SGHVS, CDR2 FQNEAQ. V was cut by 5 bases and J by 0 bases, with 5 bases left in between. CDR3 coding DNA: TGTGCCAGCAGCCCTCTCTCCTACGAGCAGTACTTC. The encoded protein is CASSPLSYEQYF.

The chain links TRBV6-5 to TRBJ1-2; 7 nucleotides line up with TRBD1. The CDR3 consists of 14 residues. With 7 bases clipped from V and 2 bases from J, the junction kept 7 bases outside the gene matches. Germline V lookup: CDR1 MNHEY, CDR2 SVGAGI. CDR3 region: CASIVQGTNYGYTF. As DNA, the CDR3 is TGTGCCAGCATCGTACAGGGGACAAACTATGGCTACACCTTC.

The chain is built from TRBV5-1 and TRBJ1-2, with D unresolved. CDR1 SGHRS and CDR2 YFSETQ come from the germline V gene. The CDR3 loop spans 15 amino acids. The V end lost 0 bases, the J end lost 8 bases, and 17 bases lay between the germline ends. CDR3 nucleotides: TGCGCCAGCAGCTTGGAATCCCAAACCCACGGGGGCTACACCTTC. Protein sequence: CASSLESQTHGGYTF.

The J gene is TRBJ2-7, the V gene TRBV6-5, with a possible D match to TRBD1 (5 bases). With 6 bases removed from V and 4 bases from J, the gap between germline ends came to 13 bases. Germline-derived CDR1 and CDR2 are MNHEY and SVGAGI. The CDR3 spans 13 residues. The CDR3: CASRNRLGYEQYF. CDR3 bases: TGTGCCAGCAGGAACAGGTTGGGGTACGAGCAGTACTTC.

In DNA, the CDR3 is TGTGCCAGCAGCCCCGCGAGGAGGACCGGGGAGCTGTTTTTT. This translates into CASSPARRTGELFF. The chain is built from TRBV7-3 and TRBJ2-2; D possibly corresponds to TRBD2 (5 bases). This CDR3 is 14 amino acids long. CDR1 SGHTA and CDR2 FQGTGA come from the germline V gene. Trimming cost V 5 bases and J 5 bases, with 12 bases left between them.

This rearrangement joins TRBV29-1 to TRBJ1-2; D is perhaps TRBD1 (5 bases). V was cut by 6 bases and J by 0 bases, with 8 bases left in between. Germline V lookup: CDR1 SQVTM, CDR2 ANQGSEA. The CDR3 runs to 12 residues. This CDR3 reads CSVGAANYGYTF. The DNA for the CDR3 is TGCAGCGTAGGGGCAGCTAACTATGGCTACACCTTC.

The CDR3 sequence: CASSTAGNTIYF. CDR3 DNA sequence: TGTGCCAGCAGCACGGCCGGAAACACCATATATTTT. The chain has TRBV11-2 and TRBJ1-3; D remains ambiguous. The CDR3 has 12 residues. V gave up 5 bases and J gave up 4 bases, with 6 bases separating them. Germline CDR1 reads SGHAT; CDR2 reads FQNNGV.

The chain employs TRBV5-5 and TRBJ2-1; D is ambiguous. CDR1 SGHKS and CDR2 YYEKEE come from the germline V gene (reference sequence). This CDR3 contains 11 residues. The V end was cut by 3 bases, the J end by 9 bases, with 7 bases between. The DNA of the CDR3 is TGTGCCAGCAGCTCTGACGTTGAGCAGTTCTTC. It yields the protein CASSSDVEQFF.

The CDR3, as DNA: TGTGCCAGCAGTTTTCGGTCGAGCTCCTATAATTCACCCCTCCACTTT. Encoded protein: CASSFRSSSYNSPLHF. V usage is TRBV27 and J usage is TRBJ1-6, with D unresolved. This CDR3 region has 16 residues. Germline V gene sequence: CDR1 MNHEY, CDR2 SMNVEV (reference sequence). V was trimmed by 3 bases and J by 0 bases, leaving 9 bases between them.

The V call is TRBV5-4, the J call TRBJ1-1, with D possibly TRBD1 on 5 matching bases. The V end was cut by 0 bases, the J end by 0 bases, with 12 bases between. This CDR3 has 16 residues. The germline V gene encodes CDR1 SGHNT and CDR2 YYREEE (reference sequence). CDR3 nucleotide sequence: TGTGCCAGCAGCTTGGGCGGGGGACGGCTGAACACTGAAGCTTTCTTT. This codes for CASSLGGGRLNTEAFF.

The chain employs TRBV6-2 or TRBV6-3 and TRBJ1-5, with 9 bases identical to TRBD1. This CDR3 contains 18 residues. V was clipped by 0 bases and J by 3 bases; unmatched bases: 9. Germline CDR1 reads MNHEY; CDR2 reads SVGEGT. The CDR3 region is CASSYSLGTGGVNQPQHF. The CDR3 DNA reads as TGTGCCAGCAGTTACTCCCTCGGTACAGGGGGCGTCAATCAGCCCCAGCATTTT.

The chain joins TRBV11-3 to TRBJ1-2; 8 nucleotides align to TRBD1. The CDR3 spans 14 residues. Germline CDR1 SGHNT, CDR2 YENEEA. V lost 5 bases and J lost 8; bases outside the gene matches: 10. The chain's CDR3 is CASSPVGQGGGYTF. The CDR3 DNA reads as TGTGCCAGCAGCCCCGTTGGACAGGGCGGCGGCTACACCTTC.

In this sample, this clone turned up a few times. The chain is built from TRBV28 and TRBJ2-1; D gene unclear. Germline values: CDR1 MDHEN, CDR2 SYDVKM. With 2 bases removed from V and 8 bases from J, the gap between germline ends came to 7 bases. The CDR3 loop spans 12 amino acids. The CDR3 protein is CASSLMVDEQFF. The CDR3 nucleotides read TGTGCCAGCAGTTTAATGGTTGATGAGCAGTTCTTC.

The chain couples TRBV9 to TRBJ2-2; 11 positions match TRBD1. The CDR3 consists of 14 residues. Germline CDR1 reads SGDLS; CDR2 reads YYNGEE. J gave up 10 bases and V 3 bases, and 5 bases lay outside the gene matches. The CDR3 region is CASSAGQGAAELFF. CDR3 in DNA: TGTGCCAGCAGCGCCGGACAGGGGGCGGCGGAGCTGTTTTTT.

This chain uses TRBV9 with TRBJ2-7, with 10 nucleotides matching TRBD1. This CDR3 has 16 amino acids. Germline V CDR1 and CDR2: SGDLS, YYNGEE. Losses at the gene ends were 0 bases for V and 2 bases for J; bases not matched to a gene: 5. CDR3 nucleotides: TGTGCCAGCAGCGTAGGAGGGACAGGGGTCCCCTACGAGCAGTACTTC. Translating it yields CASSVGGTGVPYEQYF.

V and J are TRBV5-1 and TRBJ2-1; D unresolved. The CDR3 sequence is 12 residues long. The germline gives CDR1 SGHRS, CDR2 YFSETQ. V lost 4 bases and J 7 bases, leaving 9 bases between the germline ends. The CDR3 region has the DNA TGCGCCAGCAGCCCGGGCAGTAATGAGCAGTTCTTC. Amino acid sequence: CASSPGSNEQFF.

The chain is built from TRBV29-1 and TRBJ1-2; 7 bases line up with TRBD1. The CDR3 extends over 12 amino acids. Per germline, CDR1 SQVTM and CDR2 ANQGSEA. With 4 bases clipped from V and 6 bases from J, the junction kept 5 bases outside the gene matches. CDR3 sequence reads: CSVGDSSHGYTF. CDR3 DNA sequence: TGCAGCGTTGGGGACAGCAGCCATGGCTACACCTTC.

The chain has TRBV19 and TRBJ2-1, with D perhaps assigned TRBD1 or TRBD2 (5 bases each). This CDR3 is built from 16 residues. The ends were cut back, 2 bases at V and 3 bases at J, with 14 bases in the middle. Germline V gives CDR1 LNHDA, CDR2 SQIVND (reference sequence). The chain's CDR3 is CASSIWGGSIYNEQFF. The CDR3 coding sequence is TGTGCCAGTAGTATATGGGGCGGGTCCATCTACAATGAGCAGTTCTTC.

The gene calls are TRBV28 and TRBJ2-2, with 7 bases matching TRBD2. CDR1 is MDHEN, CDR2 SYDVKM, per germline. J lost 6 bases, V lost 5 bases, and 9 bases had no gene match. The CDR3 runs to 15 residues. The CDR3 region has the DNA TGTGCCAGCAGTAATAGAGGACTAGTTGCCGGGGAGCTGTTTTTT. This gives the protein CASSNRGLVAGELFF.

This chain uses TRBV7-2 with TRBJ2-7; TRBD2 aligns across 8 bases. The V gene end was trimmed by 2 bases and the J gene end by 4 bases; junction bases not matched to a gene: 10. CDR1 and CDR2 (germline): SGHTA, FQGNSA. This CDR3 spans 16 amino acids. This chain's CDR3 is CASSLSGSGSGYEQYF. The CDR3 DNA follows: TGTGCCAGCAGCTTATCCGGCAGCGGGAGCGGTTACGAGCAGTACTTC. The full variable domain, its missing parts supplied by reference TRBV7-2 and TRBJ2-7, is GAGVSQSPSNKVTEKGKDVELRCDPISGHTALYWYRQSLGQGLEFLIYFQGNSAPDKSGLPSDRFSAERTGGSVSTLTIQRTQQEDSAVYLCASSLSGSGSGYEQYFGPGTRLTVT.

This clone was recorded a few times. The chain has TRBV7-3 and TRBJ2-7; 7 nucleotides match TRBD1. J was trimmed by 7 bases and V by 2 bases; bases with no gene match: 14. Germline CDR1 SGHTA, CDR2 FQGTGA. CDR3 size: 16 residues. The CDR3 DNA is TGTGCCAGCAGCTTAGGAAGGGGGCGCTCCGCTCGAGAGCAGTACTTC. Protein sequence: CASSLGRGRSAREQYF.

The V and J genes are TRBV6-4 and TRBJ2-7; 9 nucleotides agree with TRBD2. The CDR3 is made up of 18 amino acids. CDR1 is MRHNA, CDR2 SNTAGT, per germline. V lost 4 bases to trimming and J lost 3 bases; unmatched junction nucleotides: 16. DNA for the CDR3: TGTGCCAGCAGTGTGAGTGAGCGGGAGGTGGCCTATATCTACGAGCAGTACTTC. Translated: CASSVSEREVAYIYEQYF.